One TCR beta chain is described in this entry. The sample belongs to a study of blood T cell repertoires in COVID-19. Looking at the study overall: Specimens from acute and convalescent COVID-19 originated in the United States, Italy and Spain. Sample material is recorded as cDNA or gDNA derived from T cells, B-cell-depleted T cells, or PBMCs.

Germline trimming cut 6 bases from V and 7 bases from J; bases unmatched to any gene: 14. This CDR3 spans 16 amino acids. Germline CDR1 is LNHDA and CDR2 is SQIVND (reference sequence). In the authors' methods: Quantification of nucleated cells was approximated via reference gene primer amplification. Some clones are missing from TCRdb's copy, which holds only in-frame ones; the method was immunoSEQ multiplex PCR. V and J calls and clone size are given by that table; D and trimming were obtained from the DNA. The sample records around 68,000 clones, around 86% being singletons. The sequence came from a man older than 75 with acute or convalescent COVID-19. This chain uses TRBV19 with TRBJ2-2, with 7 positions matching TRBD1. The material sequenced was peripheral blood. CDR3 region: CASSTQGQVTSGELFF. The CDR3 nucleotides read TGTGCCAGTAGCACCCAAGGACAGGTCACCAGCGGGGAGCTGTTTTTT.